This is a list of T cell receptor beta chains from one sample in a study of patients and donors after allogeneic stem cell transplantation. TCRdb re-derived calls from the RT-PCR reads in MiXCR, one entry per CDR3 protein. The profile shows 400,000 to 500,000 distinct CDR3 sequences, approximately 16% of them singletons. Sequenced material: blood, either unsorted or a sorted T cell fraction (not recorded which). The receptors stem from a human donor who was either an allogeneic HSCT recipient or a stem cell or donor lymphocyte infusion donor (not recorded which). It is not recorded whose cells these are; they may come from a transplant donor. Each CDR3 is given with its conserved first and last residue. Each record gives: J gene, V gene, clone size, D gene, CDR3 protein, CDR3 DNA. D genes are given only for firm matches. Only part of the rows carry a size: once, few, many, or a class if the clone is expanded.

TRBJ2-3	TRBV5-1	.	TRBD2	CASSLGTSGGQTDTQYF	TGCGCCAGCAGCTTAGGGACTAGCGGGGGGCAGACAGATACGCAGTATTTT
TRBJ2-6	TRBV15	.	.	CATSRVGGSGANVLTF	TGTGCCACCAGCAGAGTTGGGGGCTCTGGGGCCAACGTCCTGACTTTC
TRBJ1-2	TRBV20-1	.	.	CSARGPGQGSDGYTF	TGCAGTGCTAGGGGGCCGGGGCAGGGAAGCGATGGCTACACCTTC
TRBJ1-2	TRBV7-8	few	.	CASSSRARGPGDGYTF	TGTGCCAGCAGCTCGCGAGCCAGGGGACCCGGGGATGGCTACACCTTC
TRBJ1-4	TRBV29-1	.	.	CSVEQGWGNEKLFF	TGCAGCGTTGAACAGGGGTGGGGGAATGAAAAACTGTTTTTT
TRBJ1-1	TRBV19	.	.	CASSPGQPNTEAFF	TGTGCCAGTAGTCCAGGACAGCCAAACACTGAAGCTTTCTTT
TRBJ2-7	TRBV20-1	once	.	CSVQRATYEQYF	TGCAGTGTTCAGCGGGCAACCTACGAGCAGTACTTC
TRBJ1-2	TRBV27	.	.	CASRSGRYGYTF	TGTGCCAGCAGAAGCGGACGATATGGCTACACCTTC
TRBJ1-4	TRBV11-2	many	.	CASMEGPNEKLFF	TGTGCCAGCATGGAGGGACCTAATGAAAAACTGTTTTTT
TRBJ2-2	TRBV11-2	.	.	CATVWAFRDAGELFF	TGTGCCACTGTATGGGCGTTCCGGGACGCCGGGGAGCTGTTTTTT
TRBJ1-1	TRBV18	many	.	CASSPRTDAEAFF	TGTGCCAGCTCACCTCGGACGGACGCTGAAGCTTTCTTT
TRBJ1-4	TRBV29-1	.	TRBD1	CSVEDLQGGSTNEKLFF	TGCAGCGTTGAAGATCTACAGGGGGGATCAACTAATGAAAAACTGTTTTTT
TRBJ1-2	TRBV11-1	few	TRBD1	CASSLLSGTGPKKGGYTF	TGTGCCAGCAGCTTATTATCCGGGACAGGGCCCAAGAAAGGCGGCTACACCTTC
TRBJ1-2	TRBV7-9	many	.	CASGRNYGYTF	TGTGCCAGTGGGAGGAACTATGGCTACACCTTC
TRBJ1-1	TRBV6-5	.	.	CASSYNPRRRVSPHTEAFF	TGTGCCAGCAGTTATAACCCTCGCCGCCGGGTCTCACCCCACACTGAAGCTTTCTTT
TRBJ2-1	TRBV18	many	.	CASSPPVNEQFF	TGTGCCAGCTCACCACCGGTGAATGAGCAGTTCTTC